Listed here are 29 T cell receptor beta chains from one sample, sequenced in a study of blood T cells in healthy people across ages. The use of a sample-barcoded 5' primer and a J-beta primer mix characterized a second PCR of roughly 6 to 11 cycles. TCRdb passed the 5' RACE reads through MiXCR, listing each CDR3 protein once. The table includes roughly 800,000 distinct CDR3 sequences, more than 45% detected once. Sequenced material: blood. All receptors come from a man younger than 45 in good health.

The chain has TRBV15 and TRBJ2-7, with 9 nucleotides matching TRBD2. The CDR3 is made up of 14 amino acids. V lost 8 bases, J lost 4 bases, and 9 bases stayed unmatched. Germline loops: CDR1 LNHNV, CDR2 YYDKDF (reference sequence). The DNA for the CDR3 is TGTGCCACCGCGGCGGGAGGGCCCCCTTACGAGCAGTACTTC. This encodes CATAAGGPPYEQYF.

The chain employs TRBV6-6 and TRBJ2-5, with 7 bases lining up with TRBD1. The tail of the sequence fits TRBJ2-7 better, so the J call may be wrong. The CDR3 extends over 14 amino acids. Germline V gene data show CDR1 as MNHNY and CDR2 as SVGAGI (reference sequence). For the CDR3, the DNA is TGTGCCAGCAGTAGGGACAGCCCCCTTTACGAGCAGTACTTC. It is translated as CASSRDSPLYEQYF.

In its sample, this clonotype was seen a few times. The chain recombines TRBV27 with TRBJ2-1, with D maybe TRBD2 (6 bases). Germline lookup yields CDR1 MNHEY and CDR2 SMNVEV (reference sequence). The CDR3 length is 15 residues. Trimming shortened V by 7 bases and J by 0 bases, and 13 bases separated the two germline ends. The CDR3 DNA sequence: TGTGCCAGCAAGGCGGGGCGGAGCTCCTACAATGAGCAGTTCTTC. Encoded protein: CASKAGRSSYNEQFF.

This clonotype was observed a single time. The rearrangement joins TRBV3-1 to TRBJ1-1; 7 bases fit TRBD1. Germline CDR1 is LGHDT and CDR2 is YNNKEL (reference sequence). The CDR3 spans 16 residues. Trimming took 4 bases from V and 1 from J; bases not matched to a gene: 9. CDR3 region: CASSPRRGQPNTEAFF. The CDR3 DNA reads as TGTGCCAGCAGCCCCAGGCGGGGACAGCCGAACACTGAAGCTTTCTTT.

This rearrangement joins TRBV29-1 to TRBJ1-5; perhaps TRBD1 as D (6 bases). The CDR3 length is 13 residues. The germline V and J ends were trimmed by 4 bases and 2 bases, with 9 bases remaining between them. Germline V gene lookup returns CDR1 SQVTM and CDR2 ANQGSEA. CDR3 sequence reads: CSVGTVGNQPQHF. The CDR3 coding sequence is TGCAGCGTTGGGACAGTGGGCAATCAGCCCCAGCATTTT. Full variable domain (missing parts from reference TRBV29-1 and TRBJ1-5): SAVISQKPSRDICQRGTSLTIQCQVDSQVTMMFWYRQQPGQSLTLIATANQGSEATYESGFVIDKFPISRPNLTFSTLTVSNMSPEDSSIYLCSVGTVGNQPQHFGDGTRLSIL.

The CDR3 reads CASSHGGNFNEQYF. CDR3 coding DNA: TGTGCCAGCAGCCATGGGGGTAATTTTAACGAGCAGTACTTC. V usage is TRBV27 and J usage is TRBJ2-7; D might be TRBD1 or TRBD2, each matching 5 bases. CDR3 length: 14 amino acids. V lost 6 bases, J lost 5 bases, and 17 bases lay in between. Germline CDR1 is MNHEY and CDR2 is SMNVEV (reference sequence).

This clonotype appeared a few times. The chain combines TRBV4-1 with TRBJ2-6; possibly TRBD1 or TRBD2 for D (5 bases each). CDR1 MGHRA and CDR2 YSYEKL come from the germline V gene. The V and J ends lost 2 bases and 0 bases respectively, with 11 bases between them. The CDR3 extends over 17 amino acids. This chain's CDR3 is CASSQPGRNSGANVLTF. In nucleotides, the CDR3 is TGCGCCAGCAGCCAACCGGGACGGAACTCTGGGGCCAACGTCCTGACTTTC.

V and J are TRBV7-8 and TRBJ2-5; 13 nucleotides agree with TRBD2. CDR1 is SGHVS, CDR2 FQNEAQ, per germline. This CDR3 region has 16 residues. V dropped 5 bases and J dropped 1; count of bases not matched to a gene: 4. The DNA for the CDR3 is TGTGCCAGCAGCGTCGGGACTAGCGGGGTCCAAGAGACCCAGTACTTC. Protein: CASSVGTSGVQETQYF.

This clonotype was observed a handful of times. The CDR3 sequence is CASSVMGVAGQETQYF. DNA of the CDR3: TGTGCCAGCAGCGTTATGGGGGTAGCGGGACAGGAGACCCAGTACTTC. The chain couples TRBV9 to TRBJ2-5, with D tentatively TRBD2 (8 bases). Trimming stripped 2 bases from V and 5 bases from J, with 19 bases between. CDR3 length equals 16 residues. Per the germline V gene, CDR1 is SGDLS and CDR2 is YYNGEE.

The rearrangement links TRBV5-1 to TRBJ2-1, with D unclear. The V end lost 1 base, the J end lost 5 bases, and 4 bases lay between the germline ends. This CDR3 contains 12 residues. The germline CDR1 and CDR2 sequences are SGHRS and YFSETQ. CDR3 in amino acids: CASSLSDNEQFF. In DNA form, the CDR3 reads TGCGCCAGCAGCTTGTCGGACAATGAGCAGTTCTTC.

This chain joins TRBV14 and TRBJ2-1; D not resolved. This CDR3 spans 14 amino acids. Germline values: CDR1 SGHDN, CDR2 FVKESK. Trimming pared 0 bases from V and 4 bases from J, leaving 7 bases between. CDR3 DNA: TGTGCCAGCAGCCAAGATCCCACGTACAATGAGCAGTTCTTC. This codes for CASSQDPTYNEQFF.

This clonotype has more than one count but fewer than ten. V usage is TRBV10-1 and J usage is TRBJ2-7, with TRBD1 identical over 9 bases. The CDR3 is made up of 18 amino acids. Germline CDR1 reads WNHNN; CDR2 reads SYGVQD (reference sequence). V trimming: 1 base; J trimming: 2 bases; junction bases outside the gene matches: 12. The DNA of the CDR3 is TGCGCCAGCAGTGAGTACTATCGTCCCCGGACAGGGGCCTACGAGCAGTACTTC. Protein product: CASSEYYRPRTGAYEQYF.

The chain recombines TRBV20-1 with TRBJ2-1, with 8 bases aligning to TRBD2. CDR3 size: 15 residues. Trimming took 4 bases from V and 0 from J; bases not matched to a gene: 5. CDR1 and CDR2 (germline): DFQATT, SNEGSKA (reference sequence). CDR3 DNA sequence: TGCAGTGCTACGAGCGGGGGCCTCTCCTACAATGAGCAGTTCTTC. Translation: CSATSGGLSYNEQFF.

For this clonotype: The junction and the germline gene differ at one end; a read error may be behind it. The genes are TRBV10-3 and TRBJ1-5; no clear D. CDR3 length equals 13 residues. Per germline, CDR1 ENHRY and CDR2 SYGVKD. CDR3 in amino acids: CAISESESQLQHF. DNA of the CDR3: TGTGCCATCAGTGAGTCGGAGAGTCAGCTCCAGCATTTT.

The V call is TRBV28, the J call TRBJ2-1, with D possibly matching TRBD1 (5 bases). The V and J ends lost 6 bases and 5 bases respectively, with 17 bases between them. In germline, CDR1 is MDHEN, CDR2 SYDVKM. This CDR3 has 15 amino acids. CDR3 loop: CASSPGSMVHNEQFF. The CDR3 DNA is TGTGCCAGCAGCCCAGGGTCTATGGTTCACAATGAGCAGTTCTTC. Supplemented by reference TRBV28 and TRBJ2-1, the full variable domain reads DVKVTQSSRYLVKRTGEKVFLECVQDMDHENMFWYRQDPGLGLRLIYFSYDVKMKEKGDIPEGYSVSREKKERFSLILESASTNQTSMYLCASSPGSMVHNEQFFGPGTRLTVL.

The V call is TRBV15, the J call TRBJ2-3; TRBD1 is a possible D gene (6 bases). The germline CDR1 and CDR2 sequences are LNHNV and YYDKDF (reference sequence). The CDR3 length is 13 residues. Trimming pared 4 bases from V and 8 bases from J, leaving 13 bases between. The CDR3 DNA follows: TGTGCCACCAGCACAATCTCAGGGGTTACGCAGTATTTT. This codes for CATSTISGVTQYF.

The J gene is TRBJ2-7, the V gene TRBV20-1; 7 bases line up with TRBD1. This CDR3 comprises 15 residues. The V segment lost 0 bases and the J segment 3 bases; nucleotides outside the gene matches: 8. Per the germline V gene, CDR1 is DFQATT and CDR2 is SNEGSKA (reference sequence). CDR3: CSAREMTGTVYEQYF. Written as DNA, the CDR3 is TGCAGTGCTAGAGAGATGACAGGGACGGTCTACGAGCAGTACTTC.

The chain uses TRBV6-2 or TRBV6-3 and TRBJ2-3; weak D call: TRBD2 (7 bases). V lost 2 bases and J 2 bases, leaving 11 bases between the germline ends. Germline values: CDR1 MNHEY, CDR2 SVGEGT. The CDR3 consists of 15 residues. The CDR3 here is CASSYGEGDTDTQYF. The CDR3 DNA sequence: TGTGCCAGCAGTTACGGGGAGGGGGACACAGATACGCAGTATTTT.

The rearrangement joins TRBV7-2 to TRBJ2-1; TRBD1 matches at 7 bases. The length of the CDR3 is 15 residues. V was pared by 1 base and J by 5 bases, with 5 bases of the junction left unmatched. CDR1 and CDR2 from the germline V gene are SGHTA and FQGNSA. The CDR3 reads CASSLGGQSNNEQFF. CDR3 in DNA: TGTGCCAGCAGCTTAGGGGGACAGAGTAACAATGAGCAGTTCTTC.

The chain uses TRBV10-3 and TRBJ1-2; D unresolved. From germline, CDR1 is ENHRY and CDR2 SYGVKD. V was cut by 1 base and J by 10 bases, with 10 bases left in between. The CDR3 covers 12 residues. CDR3: CAISEFVSDYTF. The CDR3 bases are TGTGCCATCAGTGAGTTTGTTAGTGACTACACCTTC.

This chain connects TRBV5-1 to TRBJ2-5; TRBD1 or TRBD2 may be the D gene (5 bases each). Germline lookup yields CDR1 SGHRS and CDR2 YFSETQ. CDR3 size: 17 residues. Trimming left V 2 bases short and J 5 bases short, with 22 bases between. The chain's CDR3 is CASSFGDRVGVDETQYF. Here the CDR3 DNA reads TGCGCCAGCAGCTTTGGAGACAGAGTGGGGGTAGATGAGACCCAGTACTTC.

This clonotype was recorded many times. The chain joins TRBV10-3 to TRBJ2-3; 7 bases are a match to TRBD1. Trimming cost V 6 bases and J 3 bases; bases outside gene matches: 9. The V gene's germline CDR1 is ENHRY and CDR2 SYGVKD. This CDR3 contains 15 residues. The CDR3 region is CAISAVGQATDTQYF. For the CDR3, the DNA is TGTGCCATCAGCGCCGTTGGACAGGCGACAGATACGCAGTATTTT.

Only one count was recorded for this clonotype. The genes are TRBV30 and TRBJ2-7, with 7 bases that match TRBD2. V gave up 5 bases and J gave up 7 bases; unmatched junction bases: 14. The CDR3 extends over 14 amino acids. CDR1 and CDR2 (germline): GTSNPN, SVGIG (reference sequence). Written as DNA, the CDR3 is TGTGCCTGGTCGCGCGGGGGACTTAACAATGAGCAGTACTTC. It encodes CAWSRGGLNNEQYF.

The rearrangement links TRBV7-2 to TRBJ2-3; 9 nucleotides align to TRBD1. Unmatched junction bases numbered 8, after V lost 9 bases and J lost 4 bases. CDR1 SGHTA and CDR2 FQGNSA come from the germline V gene. The CDR3 has 14 residues. CDR3 nucleotides: TGTGCCAGTCTGACGGACAGGGGAGCAGATACGCAGTATTTT. As protein: CASLTDRGADTQYF.

This clonotype occurred once. V is TRBV4-2 and J is TRBJ1-2, with 9 positions matching TRBD1. After removal of 4 bases from V and 7 bases from J, the junction contained 7 bases not matched to a gene. The CDR3 totals 14 residues. Germline assignment: CDR1 LGHNA and CDR2 YNFKEQ. This CDR3 is CASSLGRGQGGYTF. The CDR3 DNA is TGTGCCAGCAGCCTCGGAAGGGGACAGGGTGGCTACACCTTC.

In its sample, this clonotype was seen many times. V gene TRBV14 combines with J gene TRBJ2-7, with D unresolved. Looked up from germline, CDR1 is SGHDN and CDR2 is FVKESK. This CDR3 contains 15 residues. V lost 0 bases, J lost 8 bases, and 17 bases lay in between. The CDR3 sequence is CASSQESEVWGKQYF. The CDR3 region has the DNA TGTGCCAGCAGCCAAGAGTCTGAGGTCTGGGGTAAGCAGTACTTC.

In its sample, this clonotype was seen a few times. The gene calls are TRBV7-2 and TRBJ2-1; 13 bases are shared with TRBD2. CDR1 and CDR2 from the germline V gene are SGHTA and FQGNSA. V dropped 3 bases and J dropped 7; count of bases not matched to a gene: 3. The CDR3 has 15 amino acids. CDR3 in DNA: TGTGCCAGCAGCTTTCAGACTAGCGGGGGGAATGAGCAGTTCTTC. Translation gives CASSFQTSGGNEQFF.

This clonotype was counted once. V and J are TRBV2 and TRBJ2-1, with D perhaps matching TRBD1 (5 bases). CDR1 and CDR2 from the germline V gene are SNHLY and FYNNEI. V was shortened by 6 bases and J by 6 bases, with 12 bases between the two germline ends. There are 13 residues in the CDR3. CDR3: CASRDGGANEQFF. The CDR3 DNA reads as TGTGCCAGCAGGGACGGTGGGGCCAATGAGCAGTTCTTC.

This chain connects TRBV9 to TRBJ2-1; 11 bases agree with TRBD2. The ends lost 0 bases at V and 4 bases at J; junction bases unmatched: 3. The length of the CDR3 is 16 residues. Germline V gene lookup returns CDR1 SGDLS and CDR2 YYNGEE. The CDR3 DNA reads TGTGCCAGCAGCGTAGGGGGGACTAGCGGTTACAATGAGCAGTTCTTC. Residues: CASSVGGTSGYNEQFF.